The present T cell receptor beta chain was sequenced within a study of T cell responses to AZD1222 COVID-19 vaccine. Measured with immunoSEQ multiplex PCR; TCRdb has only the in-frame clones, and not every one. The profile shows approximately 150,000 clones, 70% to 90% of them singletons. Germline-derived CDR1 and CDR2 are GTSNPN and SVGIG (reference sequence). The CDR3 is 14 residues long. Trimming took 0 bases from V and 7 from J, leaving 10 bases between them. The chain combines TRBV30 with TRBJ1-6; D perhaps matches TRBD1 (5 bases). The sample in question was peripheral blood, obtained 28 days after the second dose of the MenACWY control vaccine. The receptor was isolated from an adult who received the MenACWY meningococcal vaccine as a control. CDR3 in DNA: TGTGCCTGGAGTGTATGGGACGAAAATTCACCCCTCCACTTT. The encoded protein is CAWSVWDENSPLHF.